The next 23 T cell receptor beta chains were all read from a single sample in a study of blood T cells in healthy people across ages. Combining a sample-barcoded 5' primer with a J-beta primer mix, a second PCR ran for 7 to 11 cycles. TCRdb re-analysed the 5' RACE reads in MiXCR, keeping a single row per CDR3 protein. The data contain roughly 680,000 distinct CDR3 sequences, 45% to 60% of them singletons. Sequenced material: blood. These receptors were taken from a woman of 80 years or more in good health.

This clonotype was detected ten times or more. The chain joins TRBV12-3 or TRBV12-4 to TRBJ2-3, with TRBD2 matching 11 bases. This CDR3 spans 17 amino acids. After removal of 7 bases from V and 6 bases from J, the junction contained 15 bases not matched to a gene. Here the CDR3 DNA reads TGTGCCAGCACCTTCGGGTCCTCCGGGACTAGCGGTGATACGCAGTATTTT. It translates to CASTFGSSGTSGDTQYF.

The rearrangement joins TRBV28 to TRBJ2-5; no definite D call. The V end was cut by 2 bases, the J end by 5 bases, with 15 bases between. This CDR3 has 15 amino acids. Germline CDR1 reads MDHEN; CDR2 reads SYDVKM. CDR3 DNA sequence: TGTGCCAGCAGTTTAACGCCGGGCCCAACCGAGACCCAGTACTTC. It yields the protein CASSLTPGPTETQYF.

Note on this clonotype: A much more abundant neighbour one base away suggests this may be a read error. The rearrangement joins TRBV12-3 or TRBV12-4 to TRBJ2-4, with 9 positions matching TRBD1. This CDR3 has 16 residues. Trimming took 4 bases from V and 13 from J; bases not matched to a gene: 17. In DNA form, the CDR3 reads TGTGCCAGCAGTTCCGGGACAGGGTCTTATTCCTACGTGCAGTACTTC. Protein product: CASSSGTGSYSYVQYF.

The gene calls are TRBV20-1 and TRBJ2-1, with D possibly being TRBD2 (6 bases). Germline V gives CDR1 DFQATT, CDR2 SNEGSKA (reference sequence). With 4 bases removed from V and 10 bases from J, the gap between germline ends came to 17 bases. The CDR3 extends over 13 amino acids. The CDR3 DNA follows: TGCAGTGCTACCCGGGACTCCCTGGGAGAGCAGTTCTTC. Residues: CSATRDSLGEQFF.

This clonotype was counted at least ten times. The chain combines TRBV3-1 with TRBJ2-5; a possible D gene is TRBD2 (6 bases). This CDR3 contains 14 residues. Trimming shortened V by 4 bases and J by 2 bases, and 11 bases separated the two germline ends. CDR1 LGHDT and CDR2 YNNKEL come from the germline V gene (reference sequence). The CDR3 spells CASSLGSGQETQYF. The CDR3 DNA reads TGTGCCAGCAGCCTGGGTAGCGGACAAGAGACCCAGTACTTC.

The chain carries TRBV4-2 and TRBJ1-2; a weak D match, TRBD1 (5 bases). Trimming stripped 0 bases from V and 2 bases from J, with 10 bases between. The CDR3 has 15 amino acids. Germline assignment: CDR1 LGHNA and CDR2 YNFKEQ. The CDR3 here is CASSQDEGLNYGYTF. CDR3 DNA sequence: TGTGCCAGCAGCCAAGATGAGGGGCTAAACTATGGCTACACCTTC.

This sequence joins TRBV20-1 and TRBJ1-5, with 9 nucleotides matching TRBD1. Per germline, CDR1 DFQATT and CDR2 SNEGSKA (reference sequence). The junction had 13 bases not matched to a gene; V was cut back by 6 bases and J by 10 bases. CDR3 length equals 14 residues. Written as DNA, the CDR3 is TGCAGTGCCCAGGCCCGGGGACAGGGAGCACCCCAGCATTTT. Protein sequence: CSAQARGQGAPQHF.

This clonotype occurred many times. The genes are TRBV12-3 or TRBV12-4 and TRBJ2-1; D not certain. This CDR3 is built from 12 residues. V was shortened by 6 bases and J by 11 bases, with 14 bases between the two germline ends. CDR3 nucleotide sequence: TGTGCCAGCAGAGACCGACCTTATAAGCAGTTCTTC. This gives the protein CASRDRPYKQFF.

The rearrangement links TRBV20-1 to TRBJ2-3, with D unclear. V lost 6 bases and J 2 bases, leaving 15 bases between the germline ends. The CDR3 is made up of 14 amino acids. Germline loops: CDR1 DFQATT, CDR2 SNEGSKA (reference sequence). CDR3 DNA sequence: TGCAGTGCCGAACCGGCCGACTCCACAGATACGCAGTATTTT. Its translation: CSAEPADSTDTQYF.

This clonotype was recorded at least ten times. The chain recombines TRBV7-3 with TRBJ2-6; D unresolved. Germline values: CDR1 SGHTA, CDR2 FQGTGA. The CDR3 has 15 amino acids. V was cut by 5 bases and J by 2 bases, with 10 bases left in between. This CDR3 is CASSPRLTGANVLTF. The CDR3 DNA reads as TGTGCCAGCAGCCCCCGCCTAACTGGGGCCAACGTCCTGACTTTC. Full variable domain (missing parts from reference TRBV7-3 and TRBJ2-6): GAGVSQTPSNKVTEKGKYVELRCDPISGHTALYWYRQSLGQGPEFLIYFQGTGAADDSGLPNDRFFAVRPEGSVSTLKIQRTERGDSAVYLCASSPRLTGANVLTFGAGSRLTVL.

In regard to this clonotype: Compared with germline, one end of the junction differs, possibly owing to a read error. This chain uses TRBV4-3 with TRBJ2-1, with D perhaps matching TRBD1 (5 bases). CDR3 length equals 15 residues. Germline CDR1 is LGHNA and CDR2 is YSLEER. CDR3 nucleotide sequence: TGCGCCAGCAGCCAAGCTGGGGCACTCCACAACGAGCAGTTCTTC. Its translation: CASSQAGALHNEQFF.

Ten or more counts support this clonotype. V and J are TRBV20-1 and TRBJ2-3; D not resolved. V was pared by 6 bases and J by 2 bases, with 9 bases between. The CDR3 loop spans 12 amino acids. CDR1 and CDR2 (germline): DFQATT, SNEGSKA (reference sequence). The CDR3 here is CSATGITDTQYF. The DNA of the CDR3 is TGCAGTGCAACCGGTATCACAGATACGCAGTATTTT.

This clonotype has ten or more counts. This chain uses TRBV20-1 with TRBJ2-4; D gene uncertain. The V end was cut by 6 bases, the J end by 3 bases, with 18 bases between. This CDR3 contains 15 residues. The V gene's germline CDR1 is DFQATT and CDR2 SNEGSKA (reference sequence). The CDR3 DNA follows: TGCAGTGCCCCTCCTAGATCCCTAGGCAAAAACATTCAGTACTTC. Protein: CSAPPRSLGKNIQYF.

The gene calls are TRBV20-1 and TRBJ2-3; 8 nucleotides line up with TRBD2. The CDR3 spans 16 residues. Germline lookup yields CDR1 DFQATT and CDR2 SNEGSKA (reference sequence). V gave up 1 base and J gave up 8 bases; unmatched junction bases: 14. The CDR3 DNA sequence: TGCAGTGCTAGAGCGGGGACTAGACCATCAGGAGGTACGCAGTATTTT. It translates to CSARAGTRPSGGTQYF.

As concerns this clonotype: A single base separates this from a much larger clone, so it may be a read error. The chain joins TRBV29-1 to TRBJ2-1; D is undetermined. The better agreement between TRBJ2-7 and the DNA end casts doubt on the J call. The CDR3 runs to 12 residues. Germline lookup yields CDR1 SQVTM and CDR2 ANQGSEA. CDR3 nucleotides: TGCAGCGTTGGGGAAGTCTACAATGAGCAGTACTTC. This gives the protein CSVGEVYNEQYF.

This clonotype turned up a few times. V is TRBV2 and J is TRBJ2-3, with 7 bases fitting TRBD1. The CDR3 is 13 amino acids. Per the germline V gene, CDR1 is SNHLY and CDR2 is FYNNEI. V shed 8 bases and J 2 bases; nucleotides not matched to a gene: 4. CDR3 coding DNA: TGTGCCAGCCAGGGACAGCACACAGATACGCAGTATTTT. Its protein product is CASQGQHTDTQYF. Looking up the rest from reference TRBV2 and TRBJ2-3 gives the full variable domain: EPEVTQTPSHQVTQMGQEVILRCVPISNHLYFYWYRQILGQKVEFLVSFYNNEISEKSEIFDDQFSVERPDGSNFTLKIRSTKLEDSAMYFCASQGQHTDTQYFGPGTRLTVL.

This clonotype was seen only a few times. Here the CDR3 DNA reads TGCGCCAGCGGGCTCCTCGGGGGGGAGAATGAAAAACTGTTTTTT. Translated, it gives CASGLLGGENEKLFF. The chain is built from TRBV5-1 and TRBJ1-4; possibly TRBD1 for D (5 bases). From germline, CDR1 is SGHRS and CDR2 YFSETQ. V was cut by 7 bases and J by 5 bases, with 18 bases left in between. The CDR3 is 15 residues long.

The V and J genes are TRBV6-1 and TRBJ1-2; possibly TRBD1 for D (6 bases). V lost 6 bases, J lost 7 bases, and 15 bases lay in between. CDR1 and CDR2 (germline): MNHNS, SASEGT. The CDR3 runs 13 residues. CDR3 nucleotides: TGTGCCAGCAGCCAGAAACAGGGATTTGGCTACACCTTC. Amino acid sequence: CASSQKQGFGYTF.

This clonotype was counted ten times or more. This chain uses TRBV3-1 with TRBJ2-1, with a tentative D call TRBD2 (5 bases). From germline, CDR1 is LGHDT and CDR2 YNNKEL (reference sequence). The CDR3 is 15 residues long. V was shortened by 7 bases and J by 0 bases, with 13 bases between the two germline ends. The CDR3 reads CASTRTLGSYNEQFF. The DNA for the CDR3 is TGTGCCAGCACCCGGACTTTGGGCTCCTACAATGAGCAGTTCTTC.

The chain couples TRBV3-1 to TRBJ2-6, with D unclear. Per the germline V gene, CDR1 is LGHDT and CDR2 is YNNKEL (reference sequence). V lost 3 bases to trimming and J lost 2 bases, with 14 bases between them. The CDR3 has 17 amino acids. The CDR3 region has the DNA TGTGCCAGCAGCCATAACTATCTCTCTGCTGGGGCCAACGTCCTGACTTTC. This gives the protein CASSHNYLSAGANVLTF.

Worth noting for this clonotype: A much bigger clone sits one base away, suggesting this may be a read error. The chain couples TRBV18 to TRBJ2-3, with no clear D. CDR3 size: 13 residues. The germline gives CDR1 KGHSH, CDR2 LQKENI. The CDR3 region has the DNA TGTGCCAGCTCCCGACTCCCTGAAGATGCGCAGTATTTT. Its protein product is CASSRLPEDAQYF.

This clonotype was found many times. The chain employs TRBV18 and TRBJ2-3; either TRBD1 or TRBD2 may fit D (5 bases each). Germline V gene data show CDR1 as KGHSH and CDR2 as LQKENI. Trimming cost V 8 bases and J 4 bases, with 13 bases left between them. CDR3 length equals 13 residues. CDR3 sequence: CASSPGAADTQYF. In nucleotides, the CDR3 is TGTGCCAGCAGCCCCGGGGCTGCAGATACGCAGTATTTT.

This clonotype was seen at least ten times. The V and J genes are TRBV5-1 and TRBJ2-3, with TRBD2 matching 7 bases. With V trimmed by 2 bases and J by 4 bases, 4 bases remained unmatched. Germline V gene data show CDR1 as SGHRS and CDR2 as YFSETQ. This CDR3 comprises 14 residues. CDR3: CASSFRLASDTQYF. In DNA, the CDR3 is TGCGCCAGCAGCTTCCGACTAGCATCAGATACGCAGTATTTT.